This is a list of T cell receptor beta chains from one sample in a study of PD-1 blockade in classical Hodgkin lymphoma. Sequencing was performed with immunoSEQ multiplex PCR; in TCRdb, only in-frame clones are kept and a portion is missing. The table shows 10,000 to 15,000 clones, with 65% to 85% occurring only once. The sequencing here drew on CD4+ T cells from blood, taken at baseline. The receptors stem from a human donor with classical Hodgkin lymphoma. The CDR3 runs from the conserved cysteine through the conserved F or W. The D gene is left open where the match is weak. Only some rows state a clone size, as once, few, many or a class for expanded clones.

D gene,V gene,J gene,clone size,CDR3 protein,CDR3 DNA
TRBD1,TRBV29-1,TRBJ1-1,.,CSVTVTGVPEAFF,TGCAGCGTTACCGTGACAGGGGTCCCTGAAGCTTTCTTT
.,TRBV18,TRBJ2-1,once,CASSPKQVSDEQFF,TGTGCCAGCTCACCAAAACAAGTTTCGGATGAGCAGTTCTTC
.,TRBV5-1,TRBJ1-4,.,CASSLATTGKLFF,TGCGCCAGCAGCTTGGCAACGACCGGGAAACTGTTTTTT
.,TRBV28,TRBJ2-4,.,CAISGPENIQYF,TGTGCCATCTCTGGGCCAGAAAACATTCAGTACTTC
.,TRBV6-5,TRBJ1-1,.,CASSYGIEAFF,TGTGCCAGCAGTTACGGGATTGAAGCTTTCTTT
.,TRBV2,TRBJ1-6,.,CASSESGPSYNSPLHF,TGTGCCAGCAGTGAATCCGGGCCCTCTTATAATTCACCCCTCCACTTT
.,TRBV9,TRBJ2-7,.,CASSVWCRAPRDQMDEQYF,TGTGCCAGCAGCGTGTGGTGCCGAGCACCTAGGGACCAGATGGACGAGCAGTACTTC
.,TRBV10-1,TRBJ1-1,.,CASSASGNTEAFF,TGCGCCAGCAGTGCGTCAGGGAACACTGAAGCTTTCTTT
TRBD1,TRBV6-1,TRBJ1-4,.,CASSDVGTGGEKLFF,TGTGCCAGCAGTGATGTCGGGACAGGGGGAGAAAAACTGTTTTTT
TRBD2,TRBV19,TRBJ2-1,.,CASSTGLAAEQFF,TGTGCCAGTAGTACGGGACTAGCGGCTGAGCAGTTCTTC
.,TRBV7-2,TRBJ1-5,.,CASSLGSPLRGNQPQHF,TGTGCCAGCAGCTTAGGTTCGCCCTTGAGGGGCAATCAGCCCCAGCATTTT
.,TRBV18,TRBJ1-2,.,CASSPEVRGSGYTF,TGTGCCAGCTCACCCGAGGTCAGGGGTAGTGGCTACACCTTC
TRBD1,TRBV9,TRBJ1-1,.,CASSDGTGGEAFF,TGTGCCAGCAGCGACGGGACAGGGGGTGAAGCTTTCTTT
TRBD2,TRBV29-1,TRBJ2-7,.,CSVEGAGGEQYF,TGCAGCGTTGAAGGGGCGGGGGGCGAGCAGTACTTC
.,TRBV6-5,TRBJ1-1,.,CASSYAPGGNTEAFF,TGTGCCAGCAGTTATGCCCCGGGGGGGAACACTGAAGCTTTCTTT
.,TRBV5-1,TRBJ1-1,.,CASSGTGLAEAFF,TGCGCCAGCAGCGGTACAGGGTTGGCTGAAGCTTTCTTT
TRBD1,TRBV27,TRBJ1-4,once,CASSRTGGHEKLFF,TGTGCCAGCAGCCGGACAGGGGGACATGAAAAACTGTTTTTT
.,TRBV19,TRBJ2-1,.,CASSIEIWRGQGDEQFF,TGTGCCAGTAGTATAGAGATTTGGAGGGGGCAGGGAGATGAGCAGTTCTTC
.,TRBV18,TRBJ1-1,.,CASSPGASEAFF,TGTGCCAGCTCACCGGGGGCTAGTGAAGCTTTCTTT
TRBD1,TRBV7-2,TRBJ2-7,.,CASSSQITGTGIKQYF,TGTGCCAGCAGCTCCCAAATTACCGGGACAGGGATAAAGCAGTACTTC
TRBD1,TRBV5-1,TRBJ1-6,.,CASSVTGGNNSPLHF,TGCGCCAGCAGCGTGACAGGGGGAAATAATTCACCCCTCCACTTT
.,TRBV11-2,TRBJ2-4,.,CASSLFSGDPKNIQYF,TGTGCCAGCAGCCTATTTTCGGGAGATCCCAAAAACATTCAGTACTTC
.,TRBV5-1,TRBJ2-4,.,CASSSGQGDPGAKNIQYF,TGCGCCAGCAGCTCCGGACAAGGGGACCCTGGGGCCAAAAACATTCAGTACTTC
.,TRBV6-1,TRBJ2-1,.,CASSTLGSYNEQFF,TGTGCCAGCAGTACGCTGGGATCCTACAATGAGCAGTTCTTC
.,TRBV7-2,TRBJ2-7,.,CASSWAYEQYF,TGTGCCAGCAGCTGGGCCTACGAGCAGTACTTC
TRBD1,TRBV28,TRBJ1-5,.,CASSLSGPGQGNQPQHF,TGTGCCAGCAGTTTATCGGGACCGGGACAGGGAAATCAGCCCCAGCATTTT
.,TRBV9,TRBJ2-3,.,CASSVGALDGTDTQYF,TGTGCCAGCAGCGTAGGAGCACTAGATGGCACAGATACGCAGTATTTT
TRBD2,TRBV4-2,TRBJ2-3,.,CASSQETSGVTDTQYF,TGTGCCAGCAGCCAAGAGACTAGCGGGGTGACAGATACGCAGTATTTT
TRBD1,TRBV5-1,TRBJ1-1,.,CASSGWTGPNTEAFF,TGCGCCAGCAGCGGCTGGACAGGTCCGAACACTGAAGCTTTCTTT
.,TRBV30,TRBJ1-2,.,CAWSVGGYGYTF,TGTGCCTGGAGTGTTGGTGGCTATGGCTACACCTTC
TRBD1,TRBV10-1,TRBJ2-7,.,CASSEPPGTGGSGEQYF,TGCGCCAGCAGTGAACCCCCCGGGACAGGGGGTTCAGGCGAGCAGTACTTC
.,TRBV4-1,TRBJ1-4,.,CASSQRGTTNEKLFF,TGCGCCAGCAGCCAGAGGGGAACAACTAATGAAAAACTGTTTTTT
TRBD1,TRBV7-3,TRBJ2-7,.,CASSLSGTGFYEQYF,TGTGCCAGCAGCCTCTCGGGGACAGGATTCTACGAGCAGTACTTC
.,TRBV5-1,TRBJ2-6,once,CASSLGQISGANVLTF,TGCGCCAGCAGCTTGGGCCAGATCTCTGGGGCCAACGTCCTGACTTTC
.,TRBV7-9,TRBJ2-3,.,CASSLDRGGTDTQYF,TGTGCCAGCAGCTTAGATAGGGGGGGCACAGATACGCAGTATTTT
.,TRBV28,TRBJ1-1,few,CASRVLNTEAFF,TGTGCCAGCAGGGTCTTGAACACTGAAGCTTTCTTT
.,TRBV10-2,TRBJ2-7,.,CASSEWTENEQYF,TGCGCCAGCAGTGAGTGGACCGAGAACGAGCAGTACTTC
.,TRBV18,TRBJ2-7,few,CASSPDSQGEQYF,TGTGCCAGCTCACCCGATAGTCAAGGCGAGCAGTACTTC
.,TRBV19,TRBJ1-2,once,CASSIYTTGHSGYTF,TGTGCCAGTAGTATTTATACAACGGGACACTCTGGCTACACCTTC
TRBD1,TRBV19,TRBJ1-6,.,CASSFHRGLGNSPLHF,TGTGCCAGTAGTTTTCACAGGGGTTTGGGGAATTCACCCCTCCACTTT
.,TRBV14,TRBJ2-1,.,CASSQVNRGEQFF,TGTGCCAGCAGCCAGGTTAACAGAGGAGAGCAGTTCTTC
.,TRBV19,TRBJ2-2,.,CASSMVANTGELFF,TGTGCCAGTAGTATGGTCGCGAACACCGGGGAGCTGTTTTTT
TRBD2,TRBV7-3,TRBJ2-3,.,CASSLGLAGSTDTQYF,TGTGCCAGCAGCTTGGGACTAGCGGGCAGCACAGATACGCAGTATTTT
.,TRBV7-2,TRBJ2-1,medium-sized,CASRGGRNKGTSYNEQFF,TGTGCCAGCAGGGGCGGACGAAATAAGGGGACCTCCTACAATGAGCAGTTCTTC
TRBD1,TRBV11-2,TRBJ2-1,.,CASSLDALATQGANEQFF,TGTGCCAGCAGCTTAGATGCCCTGGCGACACAGGGGGCTAATGAGCAGTTCTTC
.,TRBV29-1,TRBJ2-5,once,CSDALSGQVRETQYF,TGCAGCGACGCACTAAGTGGGCAGGTCCGGGAGACCCAGTACTTC
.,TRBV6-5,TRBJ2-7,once,CASSYSILGPEQYF,TGTGCCAGCAGTTACTCGATTTTGGGGCCCGAGCAGTACTTC
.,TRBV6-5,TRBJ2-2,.,CASSRDRVTGELFF,TGTGCCAGCAGTCGCGACCGGGTGACCGGGGAGCTGTTTTTT
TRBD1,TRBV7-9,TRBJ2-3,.,CASSFRQGTGDTQYF,TGTGCCAGCAGCTTTCGACAGGGGACGGGGGATACGCAGTATTTT
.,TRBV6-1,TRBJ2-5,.,CASSPVSGRETQYF,TGTGCCAGCTCGCCAGTCTCCGGGCGGGAGACCCAGTACTTC
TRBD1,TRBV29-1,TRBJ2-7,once,CSVEDFAGQGSYEQYF,TGCAGCGTTGAGGACTTCGCGGGACAGGGTTCCTACGAGCAGTACTTC
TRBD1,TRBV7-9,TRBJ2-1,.,CASSPRIIWDRGSYNEQFF,TGTGCCAGCAGCCCACGAATTATATGGGACAGGGGCTCCTACAATGAGCAGTTCTTC
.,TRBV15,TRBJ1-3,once,CATSRDRGTGNTIYF,TGTGCCACCAGCAGAGATCGAGGGACCGGAAACACCATATATTTT
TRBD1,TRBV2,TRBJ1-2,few,CASSRQGAYFGYTF,TGTGCCAGCAGTCGACAGGGGGCGTATTTTGGCTACACCTTC
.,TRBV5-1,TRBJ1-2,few,CASSPGQHGSGYTF,TGCGCCAGCAGCCCCGGACAGCATGGGAGCGGCTACACCTTC
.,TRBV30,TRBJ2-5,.,CAWSARWGRGDQETQYF,TGTGCCTGGAGTGCTCGGTGGGGGCGGGGTGATCAAGAGACCCAGTACTTC
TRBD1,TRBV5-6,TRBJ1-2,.,CASSFGDRVYYGYTF,TGTGCCAGCAGCTTCGGGGACAGGGTTTACTATGGCTACACCTTC
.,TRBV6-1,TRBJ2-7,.,CASRSNTYEQYF,TGTGCCAGCCGCAGTAATACCTACGAGCAGTACTTC
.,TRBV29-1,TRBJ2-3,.,CSVQVTGTDTQYF,TGCAGCGTACAGGTGACGGGCACAGATACGCAGTATTTT